A single sample is the source of the 20 T cell receptor beta chains below, sequenced in a study. A single record per CDR3 protein comes from TCRdb applying MiXCR to the 5' RACE reads. The sample shows tens of thousands of distinct CDR3 sequences, about a sixth of them seen only once. Sequences were obtained from naive CD4+ T cells sorted from blood. As to subset: naive CD4+ T cells, CD4+CD45RA+CD25-. The receptors were sampled from a female donor with breast cancer.

V is TRBV28 and J is TRBJ2-5; no definite D call. The CDR3 spans 13 residues. V shed 9 bases and J shed 4 bases, with 15 bases lying between them. Germline loops: CDR1 MDHEN, CDR2 SYDVKM. Here the CDR3 reads CARIPRALETQYF. CDR3 nucleotide sequence: TGTGCCAGAATCCCCCGCGCTTTAGAGACCCAGTACTTC.

This chain connects TRBV5-1 to TRBJ2-1; possible D gene TRBD1, 5 bases. Germline CDR1 and CDR2: SGHRS and YFSETQ. The CDR3 sequence is 15 residues long. V lost 3 bases to trimming and J lost 6 bases, with 16 bases between them. CDR3 nucleotides: TGCGCCAGCAGCTCGGAACAGGTTTGGGTCAATGAGCAGTTCTTC. Translation gives CASSSEQVWVNEQFF.

The rearrangement joins TRBV25-1 to TRBJ2-1; D is perhaps TRBD1 (5 bases). Germline CDR1 is MGHDK and CDR2 is SYGVNS. This CDR3 contains 15 residues. V was cut by 3 bases and J by 2 bases, with 11 bases left in between. CDR3 residues: CASSDGRVPYNEQFF. The CDR3 DNA sequence: TGTGCCAGCAGTGATGGCAGGGTCCCCTACAATGAGCAGTTCTTC.

This chain uses TRBV7-8 with TRBJ1-5; D uncertain. Germline assignment: CDR1 SGHVS and CDR2 FQNEAQ. V was trimmed by 4 bases and J by 0 bases, leaving 13 bases between them. The CDR3 has 16 amino acids. CDR3 protein: CASSSRSNPSNQPQHF. The CDR3 bases are TGTGCCAGCAGCTCCAGGTCGAATCCTAGCAATCAGCCCCAGCATTTT.

V gene TRBV7-2 combines with J gene TRBJ2-5; perhaps TRBD2 as D (6 bases). This CDR3 region has 15 residues. In germline, CDR1 is SGHTA, CDR2 FQGNSA. The ends were cut back, 5 bases at V and 5 bases at J, with 18 bases in the middle. This chain's CDR3 is CASSPGTSRGETQYF. In nucleotides, the CDR3 is TGTGCCAGCAGCCCGGGGACCTCCCGGGGGGAGACCCAGTACTTC.

About this clonotype: Just one base apart from a much larger clone, this may be a read error. The chain uses TRBV12-3 or TRBV12-4 and TRBJ1-2; no definite D call. V lost 6 bases to trimming and J lost 8 bases, with 13 bases between them. The CDR3 consists of 12 residues. The CDR3 sequence is CASSLDELGYTF. In nucleotides, the CDR3 is TGTGCCAGCAGCCTCGACGAGTTAGGCTACACCTTC.

This clonotype was seen a few times. The DNA for the CDR3 is TGCAGTGCTCGTCAAATAGCCTTCTCCTACAATGAGCAGTTCTTC. This gives the protein CSARQIAFSYNEQFF. The gene calls are TRBV20-1 and TRBJ2-1, with D hard to call. The CDR3 loop spans 15 amino acids. V was trimmed by 5 bases and J by 0 bases, leaving 14 bases between them. The germline V gene has CDR1 DFQATT and CDR2 SNEGSKA (reference sequence).

The V and J genes are TRBV4-1 and TRBJ2-2; 8 bases are shared with TRBD1. The length of the CDR3 is 15 residues. With 3 bases clipped from V and 4 bases from J, the junction kept 4 bases outside the gene matches. From germline, CDR1 is MGHRA and CDR2 YSYEKL. Here the CDR3 reads CASSQAGGITGELFF. The CDR3 coding sequence is TGCGCCAGCAGCCAGGCAGGGGGCATCACCGGGGAGCTGTTTTTT.

This clonotype has only a few counts. V usage is TRBV12-3 or TRBV12-4 and J usage is TRBJ2-4; 9 bases align to TRBD2. After removal of 6 bases from V and 0 bases from J, the junction contained 0 bases not matched to a gene. The CDR3 sequence is 14 residues long. CDR3 bases: TGTGCCAGCAGGACTAGCGGAGCCAAAAACATTCAGTACTTC. Its translation is CASRTSGAKNIQYF.

This clonotype was seen repeatedly, ten times or more. J is TRBJ1-1 and V is TRBV29-1; no firm D call. The ends were cut back, 7 bases at V and 1 base at J, with 7 bases in the middle. The CDR3 has 11 amino acids. Germline CDR1 reads SQVTM; CDR2 reads ANQGSEA. CDR3 amino acids: CSGGRNTEAFF. CDR3 nucleotides: TGCAGCGGAGGACGGAACACTGAAGCTTTCTTT. Full variable domain (missing parts from reference TRBV29-1 and TRBJ1-1): SAVISQKPSRDICQRGTSLTIQCQVDSQVTMMFWYRQQPGQSLTLIATANQGSEATYESGFVIDKFPISRPNLTFSTLTVSNMSPEDSSIYLCSGGRNTEAFFGQGTRLTVV.

The table lists this clonotype with many counts. The chain links TRBV12-3 or TRBV12-4 to TRBJ1-1, with D tentatively TRBD1 (6 bases). The CDR3 is 11 amino acids. The germline V and J ends were trimmed by 3 bases and 11 bases, with 10 bases remaining between them. The CDR3: CASSFGGRAFF. The CDR3 nucleotides read TGTGCCAGCAGTTTTGGGGGGCGGGCTTTCTTT.

This clonotype was seen a few times. This chain joins TRBV7-6 and TRBJ2-7; perhaps TRBD2 as D (5 bases). V shed 5 bases and J shed 2 bases, with 10 bases lying between them. The CDR3 is 13 residues long. Germline CDR1 SGHVS, CDR2 FNYEAQ. The CDR3 nucleotides are TGTGCCAGCAGCAGCCGGGATACCTACGAGCAGTACTTC. Amino acids: CASSSRDTYEQYF.

This clonotype was counted only a few times. The V gene is TRBV5-1, the J gene TRBJ2-3; 9 bases are a match to TRBD2. This CDR3 spans 16 amino acids. The germline gives CDR1 SGHRS, CDR2 YFSETQ. V lost 0 bases and J lost 4; bases outside the gene matches: 6. For the CDR3, the DNA is TGCGCCAGCAGCTTGGCCATGGCGGGGGGGGCAGATACGCAGTATTTT. Translating it yields CASSLAMAGGADTQYF.

This chain connects TRBV7-2 to TRBJ2-1; maybe TRBD2 (5 bases). Trimming left V 4 bases short and J 7 bases short, with 17 bases between. This CDR3 region has 15 residues. The germline V gene encodes CDR1 SGHTA and CDR2 FQGNSA. CDR3 nucleotides: TGTGCCAGCAGCTCCCGGGAAGTGCAAAGTAATGAGCAGTTCTTC. It codes for CASSSREVQSNEQFF.

V is TRBV7-8 and J is TRBJ2-7; D unclear. Germline lookup yields CDR1 SGHVS and CDR2 FQNEAQ. This CDR3 is built from 12 residues. The V gene lost 3 bases and the J gene lost 5 bases, with 8 bases spanning the gap. CDR3 in amino acids: CASSFPRNEQYF. CDR3 coding DNA: TGTGCCAGCAGCTTTCCAAGGAACGAGCAGTACTTC.

This clonotype was seen a few times. CDR3: CASSEHHSPLHF. CDR3 bases: TGTGCCAGCAGTGAACACCATTCACCCCTCCACTTT. The gene calls are TRBV2 and TRBJ1-6; D call uncertain. The germline V and J ends were trimmed by 2 bases and 8 bases, with 4 bases remaining between them. This CDR3 spans 12 amino acids. CDR1 and CDR2 (germline): SNHLY, FYNNEI.

This clonotype was detected many times. The chain links TRBV7-9 to TRBJ2-1; D is unresolved. V was clipped by 1 base and J by 12 bases, with 7 bases between them. The germline gives CDR1 SEHNR, CDR2 FQNEAQ (reference sequence). This CDR3 is 11 amino acids long. The DNA of the CDR3 is TGTGCCAGCAGCTTAGTCTCCGGGCAGTTCTTC. Protein sequence: CASSLVSGQFF.

This clonotype was counted at least ten times. The chain combines TRBV20-1 with TRBJ2-1; 10 bases are a match to TRBD2. The CDR3 has 12 residues. Germline V lookup: CDR1 DFQATT, CDR2 SNEGSKA (reference sequence). Losses at the gene ends were 4 bases for V and 6 bases for J; bases not matched to a gene: 0. CDR3: CSATSGSNEQFF. CDR3 DNA: TGCAGTGCTACTAGCGGGAGCAATGAGCAGTTCTTC.

This chain joins TRBV28 and TRBJ2-1; unclear D gene. The CDR3 has 16 residues. Germline-derived CDR1 and CDR2 are MDHEN and SYDVKM. V was shortened by 5 bases and J by 5 bases, with 19 bases between the two germline ends. The CDR3 region has the DNA TGTGCCAGCAGTCCGAGTAGTCAGGACGAGAACAATGAGCAGTTCTTC. Protein product: CASSPSSQDENNEQFF.

The chain combines TRBV4-3 with TRBJ1-1; D gene ambiguous. Germline CDR1 is LGHNA and CDR2 is YSLEER. This CDR3 region has 12 residues. Trimming stripped 11 bases from V and 3 bases from J, with 13 bases between. CDR3 DNA: TGCGCCGGCGGCCAAGGCTACACTGAAGCTTTCTTT. It translates to CAGGQGYTEAFF.